These T cell receptor beta chains were read from a single sample in a study of spatial heterogeneity in lung cancer. TCRdb ran MiXCR on the 5' RACE reads and lists one entry per CDR3 protein. Of some 55,000 distinct CDR3 sequences in the sample, roughly 6.4% were seen once. The starting material was PBMCs, obtained at surgery. Source of these receptors: a female donor with early-stage non-small cell lung cancer. Each CDR3 is given with its conserved first and last residue. Fields, in order: clone size, D gene, J gene, V gene, CDR3 DNA, CDR3 protein. A D gene is named only where the DNA matches it firmly. The size field is filled for only some rows; it gives once, few, many or a size class.

size: many
D: .
J: TRBJ2-2
V: TRBV7-2
DNA: TGTGCCAGCAGCTTAGTCCTGGGTTCCGGGGAGCTGTTTTTT
CDR3: CASSLVLGSGELFF

size: .
D: .
J: TRBJ2-2
V: TRBV12-3/TRBV12-4
DNA: TGTGCCAGCAGTCCTTCCGGGGAGCTGTTTTTT
CDR3: CASSPSGELFF

size: many
D: .
J: TRBJ2-1
V: TRBV19
DNA: TGTGCCAGTAGTATACAACAGTTCAATGAGCAGTTCTTC
CDR3: CASSIQQFNEQFF

size: few
D: .
J: TRBJ2-5
V: TRBV6-5
DNA: TGTGCCAGCAGTTACGCGCCTGGAGAGACCCAGTACTTC
CDR3: CASSYAPGETQYF

size: many
D: .
J: TRBJ1-4
V: TRBV28
DNA: TGTGCCAGCAGGCAGGTTGCAACTAATGAAAAACTGTTTTTT
CDR3: CASRQVATNEKLFF

size: .
D: .
J: TRBJ1-5
V: TRBV11-2
DNA: TGTGCCAGCAGCTTATCCGGGGGAAGCAATCAGCCCCAGCATTTT
CDR3: CASSLSGGSNQPQHF

size: many
D: TRBD1
J: TRBJ1-5
V: TRBV3-1
DNA: TGTGCCAGCAGCCACCCCCCGGGCGCAGGGGGGAATCAGCCCCAGCATTTT
CDR3: CASSHPPGAGGNQPQHF

size: many
D: .
J: TRBJ2-2
V: TRBV7-9
DNA: TGTGCCAGCAGCTTACTCGACACCGGGGAGCTGTTTTTT
CDR3: CASSLLDTGELFF

size: .
D: .
J: TRBJ2-6
V: TRBV5-1
DNA: TGCGCCAGCGATGAGGGGAGCTCTGGGGCCAACGTCCTGACTTTC
CDR3: CASDEGSSGANVLTF

size: few
D: .
J: TRBJ2-2
V: TRBV15
DNA: TGTGCCACCAGCAGAGTCTATAACCCGTTAAGGGGTAGGAACACCGGGGAGCTGTTTTTT
CDR3: CATSRVYNPLRGRNTGELFF

size: many
D: TRBD1
J: TRBJ1-1
V: TRBV7-9
DNA: TGTGCCAGCAGCCCCCCGACAGGGGGCTTGAACACTGAAGCTTTCTTT
CDR3: CASSPPTGGLNTEAFF

size: many
D: .
J: TRBJ2-2
V: TRBV12-3/TRBV12-4
DNA: TGTGCCAGCGGACTGGGGGGATCCGGGGAGCTGTTTTTT
CDR3: CASGLGGSGELFF

size: many
D: TRBD1
J: TRBJ2-5
V: TRBV7-8
DNA: TGTGCCAGCAGCTCTGGACAGGGGAACGTCGAGACCCAGTACTTC
CDR3: CASSSGQGNVETQYF

size: few
D: .
J: TRBJ1-5
V: TRBV6-1
DNA: TGTGCCAGCAAAAGGGGGGATAGCAATCAGCCCCAGCATTTT
CDR3: CASKRGDSNQPQHF

size: few
D: .
J: TRBJ1-1
V: TRBV7-2
DNA: TGTGCCAGCAGCCACCATACGGGCACTGAAGCTTTCTTT
CDR3: CASSHHTGTEAFF

size: .
D: TRBD2
J: TRBJ2-5
V: TRBV24-1
DNA: TGTGCCACCAGTGATACTGGACTAGCCGGAGAGACCCAGTACTTC
CDR3: CATSDTGLAGETQYF

size: many
D: .
J: TRBJ2-1
V: TRBV18
DNA: TGTGCCAGCTCACCACCAACCGGGACTCAATCCTACAATGAGCAGTTCTTC
CDR3: CASSPPTGTQSYNEQFF

size: .
D: .
J: TRBJ1-4
V: TRBV12-5
DNA: TGTGCTAGTGCCCCGGGGGGGGCCGGCATTAATGAAAAACTGTTTTTT
CDR3: CASAPGGAGINEKLFF

size: many
D: .
J: TRBJ1-1
V: TRBV6-4
DNA: TGTGCCAGCAGTGACTCGCGAAGGGGCACTGAAGCTTTCTTT
CDR3: CASSDSRRGTEAFF

size: .
D: TRBD1
J: TRBJ2-1
V: TRBV7-2
DNA: TGTGCCAGCAACCTAGGGACAGGGAGTCTCTACAATGAGCAGTTCTTC
CDR3: CASNLGTGSLYNEQFF

size: many
D: TRBD2
J: TRBJ2-3
V: TRBV14
DNA: TGTGCCAGCAGTCCCCTCGGGGGGACCACAGATACGCAGTATTTT
CDR3: CASSPLGGTTDTQYF

size: medium-sized
D: .
J: TRBJ1-2
V: TRBV10-3
DNA: TGTGCCATCAGTGAGTCGATAAGCGGGGGACCCCTTGACTATGGCTACACCTTC
CDR3: CAISESISGGPLDYGYTF

size: .
D: .
J: TRBJ1-3
V: TRBV5-1
DNA: TGCGCCAGCAGCCAAGGGGGAACTGGAAACACCATATATTTT
CDR3: CASSQGGTGNTIYF

size: .
D: .
J: TRBJ1-1
V: TRBV11-2
DNA: TGTGCCAGCAGCTTAGATCTGAAGACGGCGAACACTGAAGCTTTCTTT
CDR3: CASSLDLKTANTEAFF

size: few
D: TRBD1
J: TRBJ1-5
V: TRBV15
DNA: TGTGCCACCAGCAGAGATGGACAGGCCAATCAGCCCCAGCATTTT
CDR3: CATSRDGQANQPQHF

size: .
D: TRBD2
J: TRBJ2-5
V: TRBV6-1
DNA: TGTGCCAGCAGGAAAAGGACTAGCGGACAAGAGACCCAGTACTTC
CDR3: CASRKRTSGQETQYF

size: few
D: TRBD1
J: TRBJ1-1
V: TRBV6-1
DNA: TGTGCCAGCAGTGTAGGTGGCAGGGGGAGCACTGAAGCTTTCTTT
CDR3: CASSVGGRGSTEAFF

size: many
D: TRBD2
J: TRBJ2-1
V: TRBV27
DNA: TGTGCCAGCAGTTTGCCTAGCGGAGAATCCTACAATGAGCAGTTCTTC
CDR3: CASSLPSGESYNEQFF

size: many
D: TRBD1
J: TRBJ1-6
V: TRBV6-5
DNA: TGTGCCAGCAGTTACTTTGGACAGGGGCAAGGTTCACCCCTCCACTTT
CDR3: CASSYFGQGQGSPLHF

size: many
D: .
J: TRBJ2-3
V: TRBV2
DNA: TGTGCCAGCAGTGATAGTGGGACAGATACGCAGTATTTT
CDR3: CASSDSGTDTQYF

size: few
D: .
J: TRBJ2-2
V: TRBV2
DNA: TGTGCCAGCACCCAAGGCGGGGTGAAGACCGGGGAGCTGTTTTTT
CDR3: CASTQGGVKTGELFF

size: many
D: .
J: TRBJ2-2
V: TRBV7-8
DNA: TGTGCCAGCAGCTTAGGTTACCAGTCTTTTACGAACACCGGGGAGCTGTTTTTT
CDR3: CASSLGYQSFTNTGELFF